This T cell receptor beta chain stems from a study of naive and memory T cell subsets. Two oligonucleotides, mixed equimolar, formed the beta constant-region primer covering TRBC1 and TRBC2. The ligated cDNA underwent four PCR rounds using SP2 and nested alpha and beta constant-region primers. MiXCR, run by TCRdb on the UMI-ligation and nested PCR reads, gives a single entry per CDR3 protein. The sample lists 25,000 to 40,000 distinct CDR3 sequences, around 20% occurring once. Study-wide findings and caveats: TCR abundance followed a power law differing between naive and memory subsets.

This CDR3 is 15 amino acids long. V lost 3 bases, J lost 4 bases, and 15 bases lay in between. Germline CDR1 is SGHTA and CDR2 is FQGTGA. Remarks on this clonotype: Its matching antigen is unknown.

Sequenced: effector memory CD4+ T cells from blood. Subset defined: effector memory, CD45RA- CD27-. The receptor's source is a human donor in good health. The chain joins TRBV7-3 to TRBJ1-1; D not resolved. CDR3 residues: CASSFRRISGTEAFF. The CDR3 DNA is TGTGCCAGCAGCTTTAGAAGGATTTCGGGCACTGAAGCTTTCTTT. Based on the CDR3 plus reference TRBV7-3 and TRBJ1-1, the full variable domain is GAGVSQTPSNKVTEKGKYVELRCDPISGHTALYWYRQSLGQGPEFLIYFQGTGAADDSGLPNDRFFAVRPEGSVSTLKIQRTERGDSAVYLCASSFRRISGTEAFFGQGTRLTVV.